This T cell receptor (beta chain) was sequenced in a study of identical twins. Study-wide findings and caveats: Cross-sectional statistical analysis was relied on for the conclusions, without the same donors being followed.

MiXCR, applied by TCRdb to the 5' RACE reads, yields one record per CDR3 protein. The sample includes 500,000 to 550,000 distinct CDR3 sequences, more than 20% of them seen just once. The CDR3 spans 14 residues. The J segment lost 4 bases and the V segment lost 4 bases, leaving 5 bases of the junction unmatched. Germline values: CDR1 DFQATT, CDR2 SNEGSKA (reference sequence). About this clonotype: Its specificity is unknown.

The data also belong to a second study, concerning yellow fever vaccine responses in identical twins.

Sequencing was carried out using CD4+ T cells sorted from blood. This chain joins TRBV20-1 and TRBJ1-5; TRBD1 agrees at 9 bases. This receptor was identified in a woman aged 18-29 years in good health. The CDR3 DNA reads TGCAGTGCTACGGGACAGGGAACTAATCAGCCCCAGCATTTT. Protein: CSATGQGTNQPQHF.